Listed below are T cell receptor beta chains from one sample, sequenced in a study of brain T cells in children with intractable seizures. Produced via immunoSEQ multiplex PCR; TCRdb's table is partial and in-frame only. The data contain about 340,000 clones, over 90% of them seen just once; the ten biggest clones take up 5.7%. Sample: peripheral blood, taken 4 to 6 months after surgery. The receptors here all came from a boy under two years old with tuberous sclerosis and intractable seizures. Both conserved end residues are trimmed from each CDR3. Fields, in order: clone size, V gene, CDR3 protein. Some rows mark clone size as missing; the rest say once, few, many or name a class of expanded clone.

clone_size: NA; v_call: TRBV7-6; cdr3_aa: ASSLDPGDQPQH
clone_size: NA; v_call: TRBV7-8; cdr3_aa: ASSSLDDLNTEAF
clone_size: NA; v_call: TRBV7-8; cdr3_aa: ASSLRRVRDTQY
clone_size: NA; v_call: TRBV29-1; cdr3_aa: SVEDHVTERELTGELF
clone_size: NA; v_call: TRBV19; cdr3_aa: ASRPGTGRTGELF
clone_size: NA; v_call: TRBV5-1; cdr3_aa: ASRGRSGTDTQY
clone_size: NA; v_call: TRBV27; cdr3_aa: ASSPLRKGEQY
clone_size: NA; v_call: TRBV28; cdr3_aa: ASSSPGTVIIDRRETQY
clone_size: NA; v_call: TRBV5-7; cdr3_aa: ASSLQGMKWNYGYT
clone_size: NA; v_call: TRBV3-1/TRBV3-2; cdr3_aa: ASSHSWPGSEEHPEYQETQY
clone_size: NA; v_call: TRBV11-2; cdr3_aa: ASSLQLAGGANEQF
clone_size: NA; v_call: TRBV24-1; cdr3_aa: ATRRTHEGESNQPQH
clone_size: NA; v_call: TRBV7-2; cdr3_aa: ASSSSMGRAEAF
clone_size: NA; v_call: TRBV6-5; cdr3_aa: ASSPRDRDQPQH
clone_size: NA; v_call: TRBV5-1; cdr3_aa: ASSLASSSSYEQY
clone_size: NA; v_call: TRBV3-1/TRBV3-2; cdr3_aa: ASSPPSGGYNEQF
clone_size: NA; v_call: TRBV5-1; cdr3_aa: ASSWGTGGGLYEQY
clone_size: NA; v_call: TRBV4-2; cdr3_aa: ASSQDWTGSYEQY
clone_size: few; v_call: TRBV10-3; cdr3_aa: AITRTARGNTIY
clone_size: NA; v_call: TRBV4-1; cdr3_aa: ASSQGRKSGLDYNEQF
clone_size: NA; v_call: TRBV15; cdr3_aa: ATSRDMGYEQY
clone_size: NA; v_call: TRBV15; cdr3_aa: ATSTFMGGNQPQH
clone_size: NA; v_call: TRBV5-1; cdr3_aa: ASSLDIPHRQPYEQY
clone_size: NA; v_call: TRBV6-6; cdr3_aa: ASSPHSTGVEDYGYT
clone_size: NA; v_call: TRBV20-1; cdr3_aa: SAPFAYEQY
clone_size: NA; v_call: TRBV30; cdr3_aa: AWSVLGGSYEQY
clone_size: NA; v_call: TRBV5-6; cdr3_aa: ASSLDRGLGPEAF
clone_size: NA; v_call: TRBV5-5; cdr3_aa: ASSLTGHQETQY
clone_size: NA; v_call: TRBV20-1; cdr3_aa: SASFGVMNHEQY
clone_size: NA; v_call: TRBV6-5; cdr3_aa: ASSYAHRQAYEQY
clone_size: once; v_call: TRBV4-1; cdr3_aa: ASSQDSSGGRYNEQF
clone_size: NA; v_call: TRBV4-2; cdr3_aa: ASSQKNRGLDGYT
clone_size: NA; v_call: TRBV6-5; cdr3_aa: ASAPGLAGGYEQF
clone_size: NA; v_call: TRBV5-5; cdr3_aa: ASSLLYGSGDEQF
clone_size: NA; v_call: TRBV9; cdr3_aa: ASSPSGGLTGELF
clone_size: NA; v_call: TRBV19; cdr3_aa: ASSIGGGYT
clone_size: once; v_call: TRBV5-1; cdr3_aa: ASGEGQATYEQY
clone_size: NA; v_call: TRBV5-4; cdr3_aa: ASSLGDRGSYGYT
clone_size: once; v_call: TRBV29-1; cdr3_aa: SVELRGRGYGYT
clone_size: NA; v_call: TRBV5-1; cdr3_aa: ASSPGTGHYGYT
clone_size: NA; v_call: TRBV4-1; cdr3_aa: ASSRVGFTEAF
clone_size: NA; v_call: TRBV30; cdr3_aa: ACSPWDVSGNTIY
clone_size: NA; v_call: TRBV25-1; cdr3_aa: ASSTTGLMITEAF
clone_size: NA; v_call: TRBV7-9; cdr3_aa: ASSLGTVKDTEAF
clone_size: once; v_call: TRBV5-1; cdr3_aa: ASRLAGRSTDTQY
clone_size: NA; v_call: TRBV5-4; cdr3_aa: ASSAKLPDRGEQY
clone_size: NA; v_call: TRBV18; cdr3_aa: ASSPIEGARAF
clone_size: NA; v_call: TRBV12-3/TRBV12-4; cdr3_aa: ASSFRGHNEQF
clone_size: NA; v_call: TRBV7-2; cdr3_aa: ASTKSGGAHYGYT
clone_size: NA; v_call: TRBV5-5; cdr3_aa: ASTRVLSTDTQY
clone_size: NA; v_call: TRBV5-1; cdr3_aa: ASSLANGDSPLH
clone_size: once; v_call: TRBV28; cdr3_aa: ASSLELGVGGYT
clone_size: NA; v_call: TRBV11-3; cdr3_aa: ASSSDGPNTEAF
clone_size: NA; v_call: TRBV12-3/TRBV12-4; cdr3_aa: ASMVGVEQF
clone_size: NA; v_call: TRBV29-1; cdr3_aa: SVGVRTGVTEAF
clone_size: few; v_call: TRBV19; cdr3_aa: ASSPTDRSGNTIY
clone_size: NA; v_call: TRBV6-5; cdr3_aa: ASRTGGAGSYEQY
clone_size: NA; v_call: TRBV5-1; cdr3_aa: ASSLFFVGLAFSYEQY
clone_size: NA; v_call: TRBV28; cdr3_aa: ASSPELVYGYT
clone_size: NA; v_call: TRBV7-9; cdr3_aa: ASSLVGLAGISEQF